This TCR beta chain was observed in a study of blood T cell repertoires in COVID-19. Looking at the study overall: Material from acute and convalescent COVID-19 was sourced from the United States, Italy and Spain.

Unmatched junction bases numbered 12, after V lost 0 bases and J lost 4 bases. CDR1 and CDR2 (germline): LGHNA, YSLEER. The CDR3 runs 18 residues. Repertoires were generated with immunoSEQ multiplex PCR, while TCRdb's copy carries only in-frame clones and drops some. The sample records around 100,000 clones, approximately 84% being singletons. In this sample, this clone turned up a few times. The chain joins TRBV4-3 to TRBJ2-5; 9 nucleotides match TRBD2. Sequencing was performed on peripheral blood. The sequence was collected from a human donor in a cohort sampled during active COVID-19. The CDR3 DNA is TGCGCCAGCAGCCAAGATAGGTCTAGCGGGACCTTGGTAGAGACCCAGTACTTC. Amino acid sequence: CASSQDRSSGTLVETQYF.